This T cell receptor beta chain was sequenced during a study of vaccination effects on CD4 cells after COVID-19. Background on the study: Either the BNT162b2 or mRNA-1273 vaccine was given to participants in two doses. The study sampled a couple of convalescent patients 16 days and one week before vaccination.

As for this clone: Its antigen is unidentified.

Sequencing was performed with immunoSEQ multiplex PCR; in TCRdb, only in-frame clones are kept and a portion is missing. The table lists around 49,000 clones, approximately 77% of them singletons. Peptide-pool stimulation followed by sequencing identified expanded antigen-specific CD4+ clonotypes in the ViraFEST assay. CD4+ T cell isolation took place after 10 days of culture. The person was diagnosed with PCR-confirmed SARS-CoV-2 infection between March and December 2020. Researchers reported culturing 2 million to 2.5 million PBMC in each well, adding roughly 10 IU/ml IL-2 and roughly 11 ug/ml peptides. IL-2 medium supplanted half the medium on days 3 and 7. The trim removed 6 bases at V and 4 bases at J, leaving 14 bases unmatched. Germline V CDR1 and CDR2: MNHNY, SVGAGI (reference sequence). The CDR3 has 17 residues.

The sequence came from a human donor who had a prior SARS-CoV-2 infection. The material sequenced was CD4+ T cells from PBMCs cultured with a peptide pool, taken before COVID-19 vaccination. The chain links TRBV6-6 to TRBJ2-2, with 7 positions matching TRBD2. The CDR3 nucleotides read TGTGCCAGCAGCCGAGTTCTGGCGGGAGATGGCACCGGGGAGCTGTTTTTT. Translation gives CASSRVLAGDGTGELFF.